This T cell receptor beta chain was documented in a study of glioma-infiltrating T cells after dendritic cell vaccination. Trimming took 5 bases from V and 5 from J; bases not matched to a gene: 9. Looked up from germline, CDR1 is SGHTA and CDR2 is FQGNSA. The CDR3 length is 15 residues. Points on this clone: Its antigen is unidentified.

Study findings and constraints: Longer survival after dendritic cell vaccination followed higher pretreatment TIL content.

Method: immunoSEQ multiplex PCR; TCRdb's copy keeps in-frame clones and lacks some. The sample records 85,000 to 110,000 clones, roughly 81% being singletons. This receptor was taken from a human donor with glioblastoma. This specimen consisted of blood, obtained before dendritic cell vaccination. The V and J genes are TRBV7-2 and TRBJ2-1; 7 bases map to TRBD2. The CDR3 nucleotides read TGTGCCAGCAGCCCGATGGGACTACTAAACAATGAGCAGTTCTTC. This codes for CASSPMGLLNNEQFF.